This T cell receptor (beta chain) is drawn from a study of identical twins. Notes on the study in general: Models underestimated out-of-frame TCR alpha sharing in monozygotic twins.

Worth noting for this clonotype: Antigen: not known.

In germline, CDR1 is MGHRA, CDR2 YSYEKL. The CDR3 is 16 amino acids. With V trimmed by 0 bases and J by 2 bases, 6 bases remained unmatched. A universal primer site arose from template switching, and cDNA bore unique molecular identifiers. TCRdb processed the 5' RACE reads anew with MiXCR; each CDR3 protein has one entry. The sample comprises roughly 770,000 distinct CDR3 sequences, roughly 18% of which are singletons, and around 12% rests with the top ten. The sample also formed part of further work on T cells expressing NK-cell markers. From that report: TCR beta repertoires came from sorted CD3+CD56+NKG2C+, CD3+CD56+NKG2C- and CD3+CD56-NKG2C+ T cells. Roughly 6 donors had dominant NKG2C+ clonotypes that comprised roughly 1.0-8% of their CD8+ T cells.

The sequenced material came from PBMCs. This receptor was obtained from a woman between 18 and 30 years old in good health. The chain combines TRBV4-1 with TRBJ2-7, with TRBD2 matching over 8 bases. The chain's CDR3 is CASSQDIRGGTYEQYF. The CDR3 DNA is TGCGCCAGCAGCCAAGACATACGGGGGGGTACCTACGAGCAGTACTTC.